This entry lists 29 T cell receptor beta chains sequenced from one sample in a study of blood T cell repertoires in COVID-19. Method: immunoSEQ multiplex PCR; TCRdb's copy keeps in-frame clones and lacks some. This sample has 200,000 to 250,000 clones, with approximately 83% found just once. Sequencing input: PBMCs or T cells enriched from blood (not recorded which). These receptors were obtained from a woman aged 35 to 49 who had been exposed to COVID-19.

This clone was picked up a small number of times. The chain links TRBV3-1 (or the pseudogene TRBV3-2) to TRBJ1-1, with 11 bases identical to TRBD1. Losses at the gene ends were 4 bases for V and 3 bases for J; bases not matched to a gene: 4. Looked up from germline, CDR1 is LGHDT and CDR2 is YNNKEL (reference sequence). CDR3 length: 15 residues. CDR3: CASSPGQGAYTEAFF. Here the CDR3 DNA reads TGTGCCAGCAGCCCCGGACAGGGGGCTTACACTGAAGCTTTCTTT.

The V and J genes are TRBV5-1 and TRBJ1-2, with TRBD1 as a possible D gene (5 bases). CDR1 is SGHRS, CDR2 YFSETQ, per germline. CDR3 size: 15 residues. V was pared by 0 bases and J by 4 bases, with 13 bases between. The CDR3: CASSLGGEWGYGYTF. As DNA, the CDR3 is TGCGCCAGCAGCTTGGGGGGCGAGTGGGGCTATGGCTACACCTTC. Together with reference TRBV5-1 and TRBJ1-2, the CDR3 gives the full variable domain: KAGVTQTPRYLIKTRGQQVTLSCSPISGHRSVSWYQQTPGQGLQFLFEYFSETQRNKGNFPGRFSGRQFSNSRSEMNVSTLELGDSALYLCASSLGGEWGYGYTFGSGTRLTVV.

The V gene is TRBV6-8, the J gene TRBJ2-7; D may be TRBD2 (5 bases). CDR3 length equals 14 residues. Trimming took off 0 bases at V and 7 bases at J, with 13 bases between the two ends. CDR1 MNHGY and CDR2 SAAAGT come from the germline V gene. The CDR3 loop is CASSYSRTSLEQYF. The CDR3 DNA follows: TGTGCCAGCAGTTACTCAAGAACTAGTTTGGAGCAGTACTTC.

V is TRBV6-6 and J is TRBJ1-6; 9 positions agree with TRBD1. Trimming removed 5 bases from V and 1 base from J; junction bases left unmatched: 15. The CDR3 totals 20 residues. Germline V lookup: CDR1 MNHNY, CDR2 SVGAGI (reference sequence). CDR3 sequence (DNA): TGTGCCAGCAGTCATGCTCGGGACAGGGTTTACCTATCCTATAATTCACCCCTCCACTTT. The encoded protein is CASSHARDRVYLSYNSPLHF.

The chain has TRBV3-1 (or the pseudogene TRBV3-2) and TRBJ2-5, with 8 nucleotides matching TRBD2. The CDR3 length is 15 residues. V shed 4 bases, J shed 4 bases, and the junction held 8 bases outside the gene matches. CDR1 is LGHDT and CDR2 is YNNKEL in the germline V gene (reference sequence). The CDR3 loop is CASSRDGGGRETQYF. CDR3 nucleotide sequence: TGTGCCAGCAGCCGGGACGGCGGGGGGAGAGAGACCCAGTACTTC.

The genes are TRBV7-9 and TRBJ2-3, with 11 bases aligning to TRBD2. The CDR3 is made up of 16 amino acids. Germline CDR1 SEHNR, CDR2 FQNEAQ (reference sequence). Losses at the gene ends were 5 bases for V and 2 bases for J; bases not matched to a gene: 6. The CDR3 spells CASSPPGLADTDTQYF. CDR3 DNA: TGTGCCAGCAGCCCGCCGGGACTAGCGGACACAGATACGCAGTATTTT.

In this sample, this clone turned up a few times. V and J are TRBV30 and TRBJ1-3; a weak D match, TRBD1 (5 bases). CDR1 and CDR2 from the germline V gene are GTSNPN and SVGIG (reference sequence). V lost 4 bases and J 0 bases, leaving 10 bases between the germline ends. The CDR3 is 14 amino acids. The CDR3, as DNA: TGTGCCTGGAACAGGCGGAGCTCTGGAAACACCATATATTTT. Its translation is CAWNRRSSGNTIYF.

The rearrangement joins TRBV5-1 to TRBJ2-1; D might be TRBD2 (5 bases). The ends were cut back, 0 bases at V and 9 bases at J, with 10 bases in the middle. The CDR3 consists of 13 residues. The germline V gene encodes CDR1 SGHRS and CDR2 YFSETQ. Here the CDR3 DNA reads TGCGCCAGCAGCTTGGGGTTCGGAGGTGAGCAGTTCTTC. Translation gives CASSLGFGGEQFF.

Note on this clone: Compared with germline, one end of the junction differs, possibly owing to a read error. The gene calls are TRBV6-2 or TRBV6-3 and TRBJ2-7; 8 nucleotides match TRBD1. The CDR3 consists of 13 residues. CDR1 MNHEY and CDR2 SVGEGT come from the germline V gene. Here the CDR3 reads CASSPIPQGALHF. The DNA for the CDR3 is TGTGCCAGCAGCCCGATTCCCCAGGGGGCGTTGCACTTC.

This chain links TRBV3-1 (or the pseudogene TRBV3-2) with TRBJ2-1; 11 bases map to TRBD2. The germline gives CDR1 LGHDT, CDR2 YNNKEL (reference sequence). CDR3 length: 17 amino acids. Unmatched junction bases numbered 12, after V lost 4 bases and J lost 7 bases. CDR3 region: CASSPRYTSGGRNEQFF. DNA of the CDR3: TGTGCCAGCAGCCCAAGGTATACTAGCGGGGGAAGGAATGAGCAGTTCTTC.

This clone occurred many times. The chain combines TRBV5-1 with TRBJ1-1; 9 positions agree with TRBD1. The CDR3 has 15 residues. Germline V gives CDR1 SGHRS, CDR2 YFSETQ. V lost 4 bases, J lost 6 bases, and 10 bases stayed unmatched. The CDR3 DNA is TGCGCCAGCAGCATATTCGGGACAGGGCTCGCTGAAGCTTTCTTT. It translates to CASSIFGTGLAEAFF.

The rearrangement joins TRBV6-1 to TRBJ1-5, with TRBD1 identical over 7 bases. The V segment lost 3 bases and the J segment 0 bases; nucleotides outside the gene matches: 5. Germline V gene sequence: CDR1 MNHNS, CDR2 SASEGT. There are 16 residues in the CDR3. CDR3 bases: TGTGCCAGCAGTGATGGGACAGTCGATAGCAATCAGCCCCAGCATTTT. As protein: CASSDGTVDSNQPQHF.

This clone appeared a single time. This sequence joins TRBV7-9 and TRBJ2-7; 8 bases fit TRBD2. The CDR3 is made up of 14 amino acids. The germline V gene has CDR1 SEHNR and CDR2 FQNEAQ (reference sequence). J gave up 4 bases and V 5 bases, and 7 bases lay outside the gene matches. The CDR3 nucleotides are TGTGCCAGCAGCGTTAGCGGGGCCTCATACGAGCAGTACTTC. Residues: CASSVSGASYEQYF.

The J gene is TRBJ1-1, the V gene TRBV2; tentatively, D is TRBD1 (5 bases). Germline V gene sequence: CDR1 SNHLY, CDR2 FYNNEI. The CDR3 has 15 amino acids. Trimming removed 11 bases from V and 0 bases from J, with 19 bases in between. The CDR3 sequence: CAVSQNQGMNTEAFF. CDR3 bases: TGTGCCGTCAGTCAGAATCAGGGAATGAACACTGAAGCTTTCTTT.

This chain connects TRBV4-2 to TRBJ1-1; D is possibly TRBD1 (5 bases). The V gene lost 0 bases and the J gene lost 0 bases, with 11 bases spanning the gap. This CDR3 contains 16 residues. Germline CDR1 and CDR2: LGHNA and YNFKEQ. The CDR3 loop reads CASSQDKWDLNTEAFF. The CDR3 DNA reads TGTGCCAGCAGCCAAGATAAATGGGACTTGAACACTGAAGCTTTCTTT.

Remarks on this clone: Other DNA sequences in this sample translate to the same CDR3. The gene calls are TRBV14 and TRBJ1-1; no firm D call. The CDR3 has 13 amino acids. The germline V and J ends were trimmed by 3 bases and 0 bases, with 5 bases remaining between them. Germline V gene lookup returns CDR1 SGHDN and CDR2 FVKESK. CDR3 region: CASSQELNTEAFF. The CDR3 DNA reads as TGTGCCAGCAGCCAGGAGCTGAACACTGAAGCTTTCTTT. Variable domain in full (rest from reference TRBV14 and TRBJ1-1): EAGVTQFPSHSVIEKGQTVTLRCDPISGHDNLYWYRRVMGKEIKFLLHFVKESKQDESGMPNNRFLAERTGGTYSTLKVQPAELEDSGVYFCASSQELNTEAFFGQGTRLTVV.

This sequence joins TRBV5-4 and TRBJ2-3; possibly TRBD2 for D (7 bases). This CDR3 comprises 16 residues. In germline, CDR1 is SGHNT, CDR2 YYREEE (reference sequence). V dropped 5 bases and J dropped 2 bases, with 18 bases sitting between them. CDR3 protein: CASSRGAGISTDTQYF. The CDR3 coding sequence is TGTGCCAGCAGTCGGGGGGCAGGGATCTCCACAGATACGCAGTATTTT.

The genes are TRBV2 and TRBJ1-6; D perhaps matches TRBD1 (5 bases). The germline V gene has CDR1 SNHLY and CDR2 FYNNEI. The ends were cut back, 3 bases at V and 7 bases at J, with 16 bases in the middle. The CDR3 extends over 16 amino acids. DNA for the CDR3: TGTGCCAGCAGTGAGCCCCGGATCAGGGCCAATTCACCCCTCCACTTT. Encoded protein: CASSEPRIRANSPLHF. Full variable domain (outside the CDR3, taken from reference TRBV2 and TRBJ1-6): EPEVTQTPSHQVTQMGQEVILRCVPISNHLYFYWYRQILGQKVEFLVSFYNNEISEKSEIFDDQFSVERPDGSNFTLKIRSTKLEDSAMYFCASSEPRIRANSPLHFGNGTRLTVT.

The chain joins TRBV28 to TRBJ1-5, with unresolved D. Germline assignment: CDR1 MDHEN and CDR2 SYDVKM. The CDR3 runs to 14 residues. With 4 bases removed from V and 4 bases from J, the gap between germline ends came to 11 bases. The DNA for the CDR3 is TGTGCCAGCAGTTCGGGGTCTAGGAATCAGCCCCAGCATTTT. This gives the protein CASSSGSRNQPQHF.

The genes are TRBV9 and TRBJ2-1; 15 nucleotides match TRBD2. V trimming: 4 bases; J trimming: 4 bases; junction bases outside the gene matches: 9. The germline CDR1 and CDR2 sequences are SGDLS and YYNGEE. This CDR3 region has 18 residues. This CDR3 reads CASSPGTSGGFTYNEQFF. The CDR3 region has the DNA TGTGCCAGCAGCCCCGGGACTAGCGGGGGGTTCACATACAATGAGCAGTTCTTC.

The rearrangement uses TRBV7-2 and TRBJ1-1; D uncertain. Between the trimmed V and J ends, which lost 5 bases and 2 bases, there was a span of 9 bases. From germline, CDR1 is SGHTA and CDR2 FQGNSA. The CDR3 runs to 13 residues. CDR3 sequence reads: CASSLQFNTEAFF. CDR3 DNA: TGTGCCAGCAGCCTACAGTTTAACACTGAAGCTTTCTTT.

The count of this clone is one. For the CDR3, the DNA is TGTGCCAGCGCCACATCCCGGGTTTTTGAAGCTTTCTTT. Its protein product is CASATSRVFEAFF. This chain uses TRBV9 with TRBJ1-1; D not resolved. CDR1 and CDR2 from the germline V gene are SGDLS and YYNGEE. Trimming removed 7 bases at V and 7 bases at J, with 17 bases between. CDR3 length equals 13 residues. Looking up the rest from reference TRBV9 and TRBJ1-1 gives the full variable domain: DSGVTQTPKHLITATGQRVTLRCSPRSGDLSVYWYQQSLDQGLQFLIQYYNGEERAKGNILERFSAQQFPDLHSELNLSSLELGDSALYFCASATSRVFEAFFGQGTRLTVV.

The J gene is TRBJ2-5, the V gene TRBV6-6, with TRBD2 matching over 10 bases. The V segment lost 4 bases and the J segment 5 bases; nucleotides outside the gene matches: 10. The germline V gene encodes CDR1 MNHNY and CDR2 SVGAGI (reference sequence). The CDR3 is 16 amino acids. Written as DNA, the CDR3 is TGTGCCAGCAGTTTGGGCCTAGCGGGGGTGGGGGAGACCCAGTACTTC. Translated: CASSLGLAGVGETQYF.

The chain combines TRBV9 with TRBJ1-4; no clear D. Trimming left V 4 bases short and J 8 bases short, with 15 bases between. Germline CDR1 reads SGDLS; CDR2 reads YYNGEE. This CDR3 has 14 residues. CDR3 coding DNA: TGTGCCAGCAGCACGCGACCGTCGGAGGAAAAACTGTTTTTT. Protein: CASSTRPSEEKLFF. Full variable domain (outside the CDR3, taken from reference TRBV9 and TRBJ1-4): DSGVTQTPKHLITATGQRVTLRCSPRSGDLSVYWYQQSLDQGLQFLIQYYNGEERAKGNILERFSAQQFPDLHSELNLSSLELGDSALYFCASSTRPSEEKLFFGSGTQLSVL.

This chain links TRBV28 with TRBJ2-3, with 8 bases identical to TRBD2. V trimming: 3 bases; J trimming: 3 bases; junction bases outside the gene matches: 5. This CDR3 spans 15 amino acids. Germline CDR1 reads MDHEN; CDR2 reads SYDVKM. CDR3 residues: CASSFRRGVTDTQYF. As DNA, the CDR3 is TGTGCCAGCAGTTTTCGGCGGGGGGTAACAGATACGCAGTATTTT.

The rearrangement joins TRBV5-1 to TRBJ2-3; possible D gene TRBD2, 7 bases. The V end was cut by 1 base, the J end by 2 bases, with 14 bases between. The CDR3 sequence is 16 residues long. The germline V gene encodes CDR1 SGHRS and CDR2 YFSETQ. As DNA, the CDR3 is TGCGCCAGCAGCTTGTTGGTGGGGGGGCCCACAGATACGCAGTATTTT. Translated: CASSLLVGGPTDTQYF.

The rearrangement joins TRBV9 to TRBJ2-2; a weak D match, TRBD2 (5 bases). The CDR3 has 15 residues. Trimming pared 4 bases from V and 2 bases from J, leaving 12 bases between. The germline V gene has CDR1 SGDLS and CDR2 YYNGEE. CDR3 coding DNA: TGTGCCAGCAGCCCCACGGCGGGCAACACCGGGGAGCTGTTTTTT. Translating gives CASSPTAGNTGELFF.

This chain uses TRBV6-5 with TRBJ1-2, with 7 bases aligning to TRBD1. Germline loops: CDR1 MNHEY, CDR2 SVGAGI. CDR3 size: 13 residues. Trimming took 9 bases from V and 0 from J; bases not matched to a gene: 4. CDR3 region: CASRDSANYGYTF. The CDR3 DNA sequence: TGTGCCAGTAGGGACAGCGCTAACTATGGCTACACCTTC.

This CDR3 is CASSESGTMDEQYF. The CDR3 region has the DNA TGTGCCAGCAGTGAATCTGGGACTATGGACGAGCAGTACTTC. The V and J genes are TRBV2 and TRBJ2-7, with 7 bases aligning to TRBD2. This CDR3 contains 14 residues. The V and J ends lost 2 bases and 5 bases, in that order; junction bases with no gene match: 6. Germline lookup yields CDR1 SNHLY and CDR2 FYNNEI.